These 22 T cell receptor beta chains were sequenced from one sample in a study of early T cells in non-severe SARS-CoV-2 infection. TCRdb re-analysed the 5' RACE reads in MiXCR, keeping a single row per CDR3 protein. The data contain fewer than 55,000 distinct CDR3 sequences, roughly 6.6% of them singletons. This material consisted of whole blood, taken at baseline. The receptors stem from an adult who was a healthcare worker with PCR-confirmed SARS-CoV-2 infection or an uninfected control (not recorded which).

This clonotype was seen at least ten times. The chain is built from TRBV5-1 and TRBJ2-3; 9 bases map to TRBD2. From germline, CDR1 is SGHRS and CDR2 YFSETQ. Trimming removed 0 bases from V and 2 bases from J; junction bases left unmatched: 7. This CDR3 spans 17 amino acids. CDR3 residues: CASSLELVAGATDTQYF. The CDR3 DNA reads as TGCGCCAGCAGCTTGGAATTGGTAGCGGGAGCCACAGATACGCAGTATTTT. The whole variable domain, remainder taken from reference TRBV5-1 and TRBJ2-3, is KAGVTQTPRYLIKTRGQQVTLSCSPISGHRSVSWYQQTPGQGLQFLFEYFSETQRNKGNFPGRFSGRQFSNSRSEMNVSTLELGDSALYLCASSLELVAGATDTQYFGPGTRLTVL.

This clonotype was picked up many times. This rearrangement joins TRBV7-9 to TRBJ2-3; D gene ambiguous. Germline CDR1 is SEHNR and CDR2 is FQNEAQ (reference sequence). Trimming took 8 bases from V and 6 from J, leaving 9 bases between them. The CDR3 runs 11 residues. CDR3 DNA sequence: TGTGCCAGCTCTAGTTCGGATACGCAGTATTTT. It encodes CASSSSDTQYF.

In its sample, this clonotype was seen a few times. The chain joins TRBV18 to TRBJ2-7; tentative D call: TRBD1 (6 bases). V lost 8 bases and J lost 2, with 16 bases in between. The CDR3 spans 14 residues. Germline loops: CDR1 KGHSH, CDR2 LQKENI. The DNA for the CDR3 is TGTGCCAGCGCAAAGATGGACAGAACCTACGAGCAGTACTTC. This codes for CASAKMDRTYEQYF.

The sample holds many counts of this clonotype. This rearrangement joins TRBV7-2 to TRBJ2-1, with a tentative D call TRBD2 (5 bases). Germline CDR1 and CDR2: SGHTA and FQGNSA. With 6 bases removed from V and 8 bases from J, the gap between germline ends came to 20 bases. CDR3 length: 15 amino acids. The CDR3 region is CASRREGVVGDEQFF. The CDR3 DNA follows: TGTGCCAGCAGACGTGAGGGCGTCGTGGGCGATGAGCAGTTCTTC.

This clonotype was seen more than once but under ten times. This sequence joins TRBV6-2 or TRBV6-3 and TRBJ2-5, with 7 bases identical to TRBD2. Losses at the gene ends were 7 bases for V and 5 bases for J; bases not matched to a gene: 10. Germline-derived CDR1 and CDR2 are MNHEY and SVGEGT. The CDR3 loop spans 14 amino acids. CDR3 in DNA: TGTGCCAGCACCAAATGGACTAGTGGGGAGACCCAGTACTTC. It codes for CASTKWTSGETQYF.

This clonotype was recorded many times. The V call is TRBV7-9, the J call TRBJ2-3; no reliable D call. This CDR3 has 13 amino acids. Germline CDR1 is SEHNR and CDR2 is FQNEAQ (reference sequence). V was trimmed by 7 bases and J by 5 bases, leaving 13 bases between them. The CDR3 coding sequence is TGTGCCAGCAATGTTCAGACGGGAGATACGCAGTATTTT. Its protein is CASNVQTGDTQYF. The full variable domain, rest sourced from reference TRBV7-9 and TRBJ2-3, is DTGVSQNPRHKITKRGQNVTFRCDPISEHNRLYWYRQTLGQGPEFLTYFQNEAQLEKSRLLSDRFSAERPKGSFSTLEIQRTEQGDSAMYLCASNVQTGDTQYFGPGTRLTVL.

Many counts were recorded for this clonotype. This sequence joins TRBV28 and TRBJ2-6; D ambiguous. Germline V gene sequence: CDR1 MDHEN, CDR2 SYDVKM. The CDR3 loop spans 14 amino acids. V was clipped by 7 bases and J by 3 bases, with 10 bases between them. The CDR3 reads CASTLARGANVLTF. The CDR3 DNA is TGTGCCAGCACCTTGGCCCGTGGGGCCAACGTCCTGACTTTC.

This chain joins TRBV20-1 and TRBJ2-1; 10 nucleotides line up with TRBD2. This CDR3 region has 15 residues. The J segment lost 5 bases and the V segment lost 2 bases, leaving 6 bases of the junction unmatched. Germline V gives CDR1 DFQATT, CDR2 SNEGSKA (reference sequence). The CDR3 DNA follows: TGCAGTGCTAGAAGGGCTAGCGGGAGCAACAATGAGCAGTTCTTC. The encoded protein is CSARRASGSNNEQFF.

The J gene is TRBJ2-3, the V gene TRBV5-4; the D is unclear. CDR1 and CDR2 (germline): SGHNT, YYREEE (reference sequence). Trimming shortened V by 4 bases and J by 0 bases, and 6 bases separated the two germline ends. This CDR3 has 13 amino acids. CDR3 nucleotide sequence: TGTGCCAGCAGCCAGACTAGCACAGATACGCAGTATTTT. It encodes CASSQTSTDTQYF.

The table lists this clonotype with many counts. The CDR3, as DNA: TGCGCCAGCAGCCAAGGATCGGGGGGCTCACCCCTCCACTTT. Residues: CASSQGSGGSPLHF. The genes are TRBV4-3 and TRBJ1-6; D might be TRBD1 (6 bases). CDR3 length equals 14 residues. V was shortened by 1 base and J by 10 bases, with 11 bases between the two germline ends. Germline V gene lookup returns CDR1 LGHNA and CDR2 YSLEER.

This clonotype has a count of ten or more. This chain joins TRBV7-3 and TRBJ2-5, with D possibly matching TRBD2 (6 bases). Trimming shortened V by 5 bases and J by 5 bases, and 12 bases separated the two germline ends. Per the germline V gene, CDR1 is SGHTA and CDR2 is FQGTGA. The CDR3 length is 13 residues. The CDR3 reads CASSPSVSETQYF. CDR3 nucleotide sequence: TGTGCCAGCAGCCCTAGCGTGAGCGAGACCCAGTACTTC.

This clonotype was detected only a few times. The CDR3 coding sequence is TGTGCCAGCTCACCAAAGCGGGGGGGAAACTACAATGAGCAGTTCTTC. Encoded protein: CASSPKRGGNYNEQFF. The rearrangement joins TRBV18 to TRBJ2-1, with TRBD2 matching 10 bases. The CDR3 has 16 residues. Trimming cost V 2 bases and J 3 bases; bases outside gene matches: 4. Germline CDR1 and CDR2: KGHSH and LQKENI.

This clonotype appeared a few times. This chain joins TRBV7-9 and TRBJ2-3; D may be TRBD2 (5 bases). Trimming shortened V by 5 bases and J by 2 bases, and 14 bases separated the two germline ends. The CDR3 totals 15 residues. The germline CDR1 and CDR2 sequences are SEHNR and FQNEAQ (reference sequence). The CDR3 nucleotides read TGTGCCAGCAGCGTACCCCTCGGACTCACAGATACGCAGTATTTT. Protein sequence: CASSVPLGLTDTQYF.

Only a few counts were recorded for this clonotype. This rearrangement joins TRBV10-1 to TRBJ2-1, with D hard to call. Trimming stripped 3 bases from V and 4 bases from J, with 7 bases between. This CDR3 comprises 13 residues. Per germline, CDR1 WNHNN and CDR2 SYGVQD (reference sequence). Here the CDR3 DNA reads TGCGCCAGCAGTGATCGCCGGTACAATGAGCAGTTCTTC. Amino acids: CASSDRRYNEQFF.

Many counts were recorded for this clonotype. This chain joins TRBV20-1 and TRBJ1-2, with D perhaps TRBD1 (5 bases). The germline V and J ends were trimmed by 0 bases and 7 bases, with 18 bases remaining between them. Germline V gives CDR1 DFQATT, CDR2 SNEGSKA (reference sequence). The CDR3 is 15 amino acids. Written as DNA, the CDR3 is TGCAGTGCTAGAGATCCAGGGACCGAAACCAGTGGCTACACCTTC. Its protein product is CSARDPGTETSGYTF.

This clonotype was found many times. The rearrangement joins TRBV6-2 or TRBV6-3 to TRBJ2-1, with no clear D. V was shortened by 5 bases and J by 4 bases, with 3 bases between the two germline ends. The length of the CDR3 is 11 residues. Looked up from germline, CDR1 is MNHEY and CDR2 is SVGEGT. Here the CDR3 DNA reads TGTGCCAGCAGTGCGTACAATGAGCAGTTCTTC. It specifies CASSAYNEQFF.

This clonotype showed up just a few times. The chain employs TRBV7-2 and TRBJ1-2; weak D call: TRBD1 (5 bases). The germline CDR1 and CDR2 sequences are SGHTA and FQGNSA. Trimming stripped 10 bases from V and 8 bases from J, with 17 bases between. The CDR3 length is 12 residues. CDR3 in DNA: TGTGCCACATCTCAGGGACCCCGCGGCTACACCTTC. This sequence encodes CATSQGPRGYTF.

This clonotype was picked up many times. The chain employs TRBV20-1 and TRBJ2-5; 7 bases line up with TRBD2. After removal of 0 bases from V and 0 bases from J, the junction contained 7 bases not matched to a gene. This CDR3 region has 16 residues. Germline V gene data show CDR1 as DFQATT and CDR2 as SNEGSKA (reference sequence). The CDR3 here is CSARDVLAADQETQYF. DNA of the CDR3: TGCAGTGCTAGAGATGTTCTAGCGGCAGACCAAGAGACCCAGTACTTC.

This clonotype was seen a few times. CDR3 DNA sequence: TGTGCCAGCAGCCAAGTAAGGGGACAGGCTGGCTACACCTTC. This encodes CASSQVRGQAGYTF. This chain links TRBV14 with TRBJ1-2, with TRBD1 matching 8 bases. The CDR3 loop spans 14 amino acids. V lost 1 base, J lost 7 bases, and 5 bases stayed unmatched. Per germline, CDR1 SGHDN and CDR2 FVKESK. The entire variable domain, with the rest obtained from reference TRBV14 and TRBJ1-2, is as follows: EAGVTQFPSHSVIEKGQTVTLRCDPISGHDNLYWYRRVMGKEIKFLLHFVKESKQDESGMPNNRFLAERTGGTYSTLKVQPAELEDSGVYFCASSQVRGQAGYTFGSGTRLTVV.

With regard to this clonotype: One end of the junction is discordant with germline, which a read error may explain. This chain joins TRBV5-1 and TRBJ2-1; 11 positions agree with TRBD2. CDR3 length: 15 residues. Germline CDR1 and CDR2: SGHRS and YFSETQ. This CDR3 reads CASSPGTSGYSEQFF. CDR3 coding DNA: TGCGCCAGCAGCCCCGGGACTAGCGGTTACAGTGAGCAGTTCTTC.

This clonotype appeared many times. The chain couples TRBV11-2 to TRBJ2-5; 11 bases fit TRBD2. Germline CDR1 SGHAT, CDR2 FQNNGV. The CDR3 runs 16 residues. Germline trimming cut 5 bases from V and 2 bases from J; bases unmatched to any gene: 7. The CDR3 loop reads CASSEPGLAVQETQYF. The CDR3 DNA reads as TGTGCCAGCAGCGAGCCGGGACTAGCGGTTCAAGAGACCCAGTACTTC.

This clonotype was counted a few times. This rearrangement joins TRBV6-6 to TRBJ2-1; 12 bases align to TRBD2. The CDR3 has 16 amino acids. Per the germline V gene, CDR1 is MNHNY and CDR2 is SVGAGI (reference sequence). Trimming cost V 5 bases and J 9 bases; bases outside gene matches: 11. CDR3 nucleotides: TGTGCCAGCAGTACCCCTAGCGGGAGGGCGATGGGTGAGCAGTTCTTC. This sequence encodes CASSTPSGRAMGEQFF.